The sequence of this T cell receptor (beta chain) was determined in a study of Ad26.COV2.S vaccination and SARS-CoV-2 variants. The wider study: By the intramuscular route, Ad26.COV2.S was given once, or twice 56 days apart. Study-wide findings and caveats: Possibly, TCR breadth and depth analyses underestimated total T cell responses. For non-spike TCRs, breadth in vaccine recipients resembled that in placebo recipients.

In the case of this clone: Its antigen is still unknown.

Treatment given: around 19 received Ad26.COV2.S at low or high dose, single or two shots; 5 received placebo; per-sample allocation not given. The samples date from day 63 after the first vaccine or placebo injection. Vaccination used an Ad26 vector expressing Wuhan-strain SARS-CoV-2 spike. Germline V gene sequence: CDR1 SEHNR, CDR2 FQNEAQ (reference sequence). This CDR3 has 13 residues. The V end lost 4 bases, the J end lost 9 bases, and 15 bases lay between the germline ends. Libraries were prepared by immunoSEQ multiplex PCR; TCRdb keeps only in-frame clonotypes and omits some of them. This table holds 380,000 or so clones, 83% found once.

The V and J genes are TRBV7-9 and TRBJ1-1, with D possibly being TRBD1 (6 bases). The sequencing used peripheral blood, collected in a trial of Ad26.COV2.S vaccine versus placebo. The receptor was derived from a person aged 18-65 years who received the Ad26.COV2.S COVID-19 vaccine or a placebo. As DNA, the CDR3 is TGTGCCAGCAGCTGGGGCCTTACAGGGCAAGCTTTCTTT. Its translation: CASSWGLTGQAFF.